These T cell receptor beta chains were read from a single sample in a study of shared clonotypes between healthy human individuals. Profiled with immunoSEQ multiplex PCR; TCRdb holds only in-frame clones, not every one. The sample lists about 730,000 clones; around 70% were seen once. The sequenced material came from memory CD4+ T cells sorted from blood. These receptors were taken from a woman aged 25 to 39 in good health. CDR3s include the opening cysteine and the closing phenylalanine or tryptophan. A D gene is named only where the DNA matches it firmly. Not every row has a clone size; where given, it reads once, few, many or a size class.

J gene: TRBJ2-1; D gene: TRBD1; V gene: TRBV19; clone size: NA; CDR3 DNA: TGTGCCAGTACCCCCGGGACAGGGGGGTACAATGAGCAGTTCTTC; CDR3 protein: CASTPGTGGYNEQFF
J gene: TRBJ2-1; D gene: TRBD2; V gene: TRBV10-3; clone size: NA; CDR3 DNA: TGTGCCATCAGTTACGGGAGGTCTGGGGATGAGCAGTTCTTC; CDR3 protein: CAISYGRSGDEQFF
J gene: TRBJ2-7; D gene: TRBD1; V gene: TRBV6-1; clone size: NA; CDR3 DNA: TGTGCCAGCAGTGAGATACAGGGGGTCGAGCAGTACTTC; CDR3 protein: CASSEIQGVEQYF
J gene: TRBJ2-4; D gene: NA; V gene: TRBV7-2; clone size: NA; CDR3 DNA: TGTGCCAGCAGCTTAGTCACTACTGACATTCAGTACTTC; CDR3 protein: CASSLVTTDIQYF
J gene: TRBJ2-3; D gene: NA; V gene: TRBV25-1; clone size: NA; CDR3 DNA: TGTGCCAGCAGTGAATGGGGACGGAGCACAGATACGCAGTATTTT; CDR3 protein: CASSEWGRSTDTQYF
J gene: TRBJ2-3; D gene: NA; V gene: TRBV9; clone size: NA; CDR3 DNA: TGTGCCAGCAGCGTAGGAGTTACAGATACGCAGTATTTT; CDR3 protein: CASSVGVTDTQYF
J gene: TRBJ2-1; D gene: NA; V gene: TRBV7-2; clone size: few; CDR3 DNA: TGTGCCAGCAGAAGAGGGGGTAACAATGAGCAGTTCTTC; CDR3 protein: CASRRGGNNEQFF
J gene: TRBJ2-5; D gene: NA; V gene: TRBV5-1; clone size: few; CDR3 DNA: TGCGCCAGCCGCCAGGAGGGGGAGACCCAGTACTTC; CDR3 protein: CASRQEGETQYF
J gene: TRBJ1-4; D gene: TRBD1; V gene: TRBV28; clone size: few; CDR3 DNA: TGTGCCAGCAGTTTTACAGGGGCAACTAATGAAAAACTGTTTTTT; CDR3 protein: CASSFTGATNEKLFF
J gene: TRBJ2-7; D gene: NA; V gene: TRBV5-1; clone size: many; CDR3 DNA: TGCGCCAGCATTTTACACGGAAACTCCTACGAGCAGTACTTC; CDR3 protein: CASILHGNSYEQYF
J gene: TRBJ2-2; D gene: TRBD1; V gene: TRBV28; clone size: NA; CDR3 DNA: TGTGCCAGCAGTTTAGGGGGACAGGGTTCCGGGGAGCTGTTTTTT; CDR3 protein: CASSLGGQGSGELFF
J gene: TRBJ2-7; D gene: NA; V gene: TRBV30; clone size: NA; CDR3 DNA: TGTGCCTGGAGTCCCTCGCGATACTACGAGCAGTACTTC; CDR3 protein: CAWSPSRYYEQYF
J gene: TRBJ2-3; D gene: NA; V gene: TRBV28; clone size: NA; CDR3 DNA: TGTGCCACCCAGCGCCCCGGGACAGATACGCAGTATTTT; CDR3 protein: CATQRPGTDTQYF
J gene: TRBJ2-5; D gene: TRBD2; V gene: TRBV7-9; clone size: NA; CDR3 DNA: TGTGCCAGCAGCTTAGCGTGGGCTAGCGGGCGGTACCAAGAGACCCAGTACTTC; CDR3 protein: CASSLAWASGRYQETQYF
J gene: TRBJ2-7; D gene: TRBD1; V gene: TRBV7-9; clone size: NA; CDR3 DNA: TGTGCCAGCAGCTTAGAGGGACAGGGGGCGACTCAGTACTTC; CDR3 protein: CASSLEGQGATQYF
J gene: TRBJ2-5; D gene: TRBD2; V gene: TRBV11-3; clone size: NA; CDR3 DNA: TGTGCCAGCAGCGCCGGGACTAGCGGACAAGAGACCCAGTACTTC; CDR3 protein: CASSAGTSGQETQYF
J gene: TRBJ2-1; D gene: NA; V gene: TRBV18; clone size: NA; CDR3 DNA: TGTGCCAGCTCACCGGGACACTATGAGCAGTTCTTC; CDR3 protein: CASSPGHYEQFF
J gene: TRBJ1-1; D gene: NA; V gene: TRBV6-1; clone size: few; CDR3 DNA: TGTGCCAGCAGTGAAGAACCCAGGCGAACCAACACTGAAGCTTTCTTT; CDR3 protein: CASSEEPRRTNTEAFF
J gene: TRBJ2-6; D gene: NA; V gene: TRBV19; clone size: NA; CDR3 DNA: TGTGCCAGTAGTGCCCCCGGGCCGCACTCTGGGGCCAACGTCCTGACTTTC; CDR3 protein: CASSAPGPHSGANVLTF
J gene: TRBJ2-4; D gene: TRBD2; V gene: TRBV15; clone size: few; CDR3 DNA: TGTGCCACCAGCAGAGGGGGGACTAGCGAAATAGCCAAAAACATTCAGTACTTC; CDR3 protein: CATSRGGTSEIAKNIQYF
J gene: TRBJ2-2; D gene: TRBD2; V gene: TRBV11-2; clone size: NA; CDR3 DNA: TGTGCCAGCAGCCCCCGGGAGGGAAGCACCGGGGAGCTGTTTTTT; CDR3 protein: CASSPREGSTGELFF
J gene: TRBJ2-3; D gene: TRBD2; V gene: TRBV7-6; clone size: NA; CDR3 DNA: TGTGCCAGCAGCTTACGCCTAGCGGGAGAGGGGTACACAGATACGCAGTATTTT; CDR3 protein: CASSLRLAGEGYTDTQYF
J gene: TRBJ1-5; D gene: TRBD1; V gene: TRBV2; clone size: NA; CDR3 DNA: TGTGCCAGCAGTCGACAGGGGGGCCAGCCCCAGCATTTT; CDR3 protein: CASSRQGGQPQHF
J gene: TRBJ2-2; D gene: NA; V gene: TRBV7-6; clone size: NA; CDR3 DNA: TGTGCCAGCAGCTCCCCGGGGGCCAGTAAGCTGTTTTTT; CDR3 protein: CASSSPGASKLFF
J gene: TRBJ1-4; D gene: TRBD1; V gene: TRBV7-9; clone size: NA; CDR3 DNA: TGTGCCAGCAGCAGCGACAGGGGAGAGGAAAAACTGTTTTTT; CDR3 protein: CASSSDRGEEKLFF
J gene: TRBJ2-1; D gene: TRBD2; V gene: TRBV13; clone size: NA; CDR3 DNA: TGTGCCAGCAGCCCCCACGGGACTAGCGGGAGGGCCTCCTACAATGAGCAGTTCTTC; CDR3 protein: CASSPHGTSGRASYNEQFF
J gene: TRBJ1-2; D gene: TRBD1; V gene: TRBV5-4; clone size: NA; CDR3 DNA: TGTGCCAGCAGCAAACAGGGGGCTGAGGGCTACACCTTC; CDR3 protein: CASSKQGAEGYTF
J gene: TRBJ2-7; D gene: TRBD1; V gene: TRBV5-5; clone size: NA; CDR3 DNA: TGTGCCAGCAGCACGTGGACAGGGAACGAGCAGTACTTC; CDR3 protein: CASSTWTGNEQYF
J gene: TRBJ1-2; D gene: NA; V gene: TRBV28; clone size: NA; CDR3 DNA: TGTGCCAGCAGTATCGGAATATCTAACTATGGCTACACCTTC; CDR3 protein: CASSIGISNYGYTF
J gene: TRBJ1-1; D gene: NA; V gene: TRBV7-2; clone size: NA; CDR3 DNA: TGTGCCAGCAGCCGAAACGCCCTCATTAACACTGAAGCTTTCTTT; CDR3 protein: CASSRNALINTEAFF
J gene: TRBJ2-7; D gene: TRBD2; V gene: TRBV2; clone size: NA; CDR3 DNA: TGTGCCAGCAGGAGGGGGGGGACTAGCGTCTACGAGCAGTACTTC; CDR3 protein: CASRRGGTSVYEQYF
J gene: TRBJ2-3; D gene: TRBD1; V gene: TRBV5-1; clone size: NA; CDR3 DNA: TGCGCCAGCAGCAGCGGGACAGGGGGCGCGGGAGATACGCAGTATTTT; CDR3 protein: CASSSGTGGAGDTQYF
J gene: TRBJ2-1; D gene: TRBD2; V gene: TRBV18; clone size: NA; CDR3 DNA: TGTGCCAGCTCACCACCGGGGACTAGCGGGAGGGTCAGCAATGAGCAGTTCTTC; CDR3 protein: CASSPPGTSGRVSNEQFF
J gene: TRBJ1-5; D gene: TRBD1; V gene: TRBV19; clone size: few; CDR3 DNA: TGTGCCAGTAGTATAGAAGGGACAGGGGTTCGGCATAGCAATCAGCCCCAGCATTTT; CDR3 protein: CASSIEGTGVRHSNQPQHF
J gene: TRBJ2-7; D gene: TRBD1; V gene: TRBV28; clone size: NA; CDR3 DNA: TGTGCCAGCAGTTTACCTCCCCCAGGGGGCGAGCAGTACTTC; CDR3 protein: CASSLPPPGGEQYF
J gene: TRBJ2-7; D gene: TRBD2; V gene: TRBV6-6; clone size: many; CDR3 DNA: TGTGCCAGCAGTTACGCTAGCGGGAGTTACGAGCAGTACTTC; CDR3 protein: CASSYASGSYEQYF
J gene: TRBJ2-7; D gene: NA; V gene: TRBV2; clone size: few; CDR3 DNA: TGTGCCAGCAGTGTAGGTACGGTACCTGAGCAGTACTTC; CDR3 protein: CASSVGTVPEQYF
J gene: TRBJ1-4; D gene: TRBD1; V gene: TRBV5-8; clone size: once; CDR3 DNA: TGTGCCAGCAGCTGGACCGGGACAGGGAATGAAAAACTGTTTTTT; CDR3 protein: CASSWTGTGNEKLFF
J gene: TRBJ1-1; D gene: NA; V gene: TRBV28; clone size: NA; CDR3 DNA: TGTGCCACTACCAGGGGCTTCCTGACTGAAGCTTTCTTT; CDR3 protein: CATTRGFLTEAFF
J gene: TRBJ1-4; D gene: NA; V gene: TRBV7-8; clone size: few; CDR3 DNA: TGTGCCAGCAGCTTATACGCTAATGAAAAACTGTTTTTT; CDR3 protein: CASSLYANEKLFF
J gene: TRBJ1-6; D gene: NA; V gene: TRBV27; clone size: NA; CDR3 DNA: TGTGCCAGCAGTTCGCGAACTTCACCCCTCCACTTT; CDR3 protein: CASSSRTSPLHF
J gene: TRBJ2-6; D gene: TRBD1; V gene: TRBV19; clone size: once; CDR3 DNA: TGTGCCAGTAGTAAGGGACAGGGAGTTGCGTCTGGGGCCAACGTCCTGACTTTC; CDR3 protein: CASSKGQGVASGANVLTF
J gene: TRBJ1-2; D gene: NA; V gene: TRBV7-3; clone size: NA; CDR3 DNA: TGTGCCAGCAGCTTTAGCTATCCTGTGGGCTATGGCTACACCTTC; CDR3 protein: CASSFSYPVGYGYTF
J gene: TRBJ2-7; D gene: TRBD2; V gene: TRBV18; clone size: NA; CDR3 DNA: TGTGCCAGCTCACCGCGGACTAGCGGGAGCTACGAGCAGTACTTC; CDR3 protein: CASSPRTSGSYEQYF
J gene: TRBJ2-3; D gene: TRBD1; V gene: TRBV25-1; clone size: NA; CDR3 DNA: TGTGCCAGCAGCGACATCGGACAGGGGCCGTCCACAGATACGCAGTATTTT; CDR3 protein: CASSDIGQGPSTDTQYF
J gene: TRBJ2-7; D gene: NA; V gene: TRBV28; clone size: NA; CDR3 DNA: TGTGCCAGCACGGACTACTCCTACGAGCAGTACTTC; CDR3 protein: CASTDYSYEQYF
J gene: TRBJ1-2; D gene: NA; V gene: TRBV11-2; clone size: NA; CDR3 DNA: TGTGCCAGCACCAATCACGAGGGGTCCTATGGCTACACCTTC; CDR3 protein: CASTNHEGSYGYTF
J gene: TRBJ2-1; D gene: TRBD2; V gene: TRBV6-4; clone size: NA; CDR3 DNA: TGTGCCAGCAGTGACTCTCAACTAGCGGGGGGCAATGAGCAGTTCTTC; CDR3 protein: CASSDSQLAGGNEQFF